The rows below give T cell receptor beta chains drawn from one sample of a study of CD8 T cells in Susac syndrome. TCRdb ran MiXCR on the immunoSEQ multiplex PCR reads and lists one entry per CDR3 protein. The repertoire holds 85,000 to 95,000 distinct CDR3 sequences, with 85% to 95% as singletons. The sample comprised CD4+ T cells from PBMCs. The source of these receptors is a human donor with Susac syndrome. The conserved cysteine and the conserved F or W are not part of the CDR3 here. Not all rows give a size; the values are once, few, many and, for expanded clones, a class.

clone_size: .; j_call: TRBJ2-7; v_call: TRBV5-1; cdr3_length: 12; cdr3_aa: ASSFQAGNDEQY
clone_size: .; j_call: TRBJ2-5; v_call: TRBV23-1; cdr3_length: 15; cdr3_aa: ASSHQTRTGHRETQY
clone_size: .; j_call: TRBJ1-1; v_call: TRBV12-3/TRBV12-4; cdr3_length: 12; cdr3_aa: ASSEGPRVTEAF
clone_size: .; j_call: TRBJ1-6; v_call: TRBV5-1; cdr3_length: 13; cdr3_aa: ASSRGDRGNSPLH
clone_size: .; j_call: TRBJ1-2; v_call: TRBV29-1; cdr3_length: 11; cdr3_aa: SVENLGVYGYT
clone_size: .; j_call: TRBJ2-2; v_call: TRBV29-1; cdr3_length: 11; cdr3_aa: SANEAGTGELF
clone_size: .; j_call: TRBJ2-5; v_call: TRBV6-6; cdr3_length: 14; cdr3_aa: ASSPELWGAGETQY
clone_size: .; j_call: TRBJ1-6; v_call: TRBV11-2; cdr3_length: 11; cdr3_aa: ASSPWTASPLH
clone_size: .; j_call: TRBJ1-1; v_call: TRBV29-1; cdr3_length: 14; cdr3_aa: SVPPSRGQGFTEAF
clone_size: .; j_call: TRBJ2-5; v_call: TRBV15; cdr3_length: 10; cdr3_aa: ATSEIGETQY
clone_size: .; j_call: TRBJ2-3; v_call: TRBV7-3; cdr3_length: 14; cdr3_aa: ASSSTGGLATDTQY
clone_size: .; j_call: TRBJ2-1; v_call: TRBV7-2; cdr3_length: 13; cdr3_aa: ASSRRWGSDNEQF
clone_size: .; j_call: TRBJ1-6; v_call: TRBV30; cdr3_length: 11; cdr3_aa: AGGAGSISPLH
clone_size: once; j_call: TRBJ1-4; v_call: TRBV29-1; cdr3_length: 13; cdr3_aa: SVGDTGATNEKLF